This T cell receptor (beta chain) was identified during a study of chemoradiotherapy in HPV16-positive cancers. Study as a whole: Candidate HPV-specific T-cell clones and common TCR motifs came from functional assays in a couple of HPV16-positive patients.

Samples were taken several times over chemoradiotherapy. The repertoire was sequenced with immunoSEQ multiplex PCR; TCRdb's copy has only in-frame clones and lacks some. Among roughly 9,300 clones listed, more than 60% were seen once. Study-wide findings and caveats: During treatment, candidate HPV-specific clones and E7-related motifs expanded in tumor.

Concerning this clone: Its antigen is unidentified.

This CDR3 is 12 amino acids long. The germline CDR1 and CDR2 sequences are GTSNPN and SVGIG (reference sequence). Trimming pared 1 base from V and 0 bases from J, leaving 3 bases between. The chain recombines TRBV30 with TRBJ2-5; D gene ambiguous. The TCR comes from a human donor with HPV-associated anogenital cancer. Sampling was carried out from a patient who underwent chemoradiotherapy. CDR3 region: CAWSGNQETQYF. CDR3 DNA sequence: TGTGCCTGGAGTGGAAACCAAGAGACCCAGTACTTC.